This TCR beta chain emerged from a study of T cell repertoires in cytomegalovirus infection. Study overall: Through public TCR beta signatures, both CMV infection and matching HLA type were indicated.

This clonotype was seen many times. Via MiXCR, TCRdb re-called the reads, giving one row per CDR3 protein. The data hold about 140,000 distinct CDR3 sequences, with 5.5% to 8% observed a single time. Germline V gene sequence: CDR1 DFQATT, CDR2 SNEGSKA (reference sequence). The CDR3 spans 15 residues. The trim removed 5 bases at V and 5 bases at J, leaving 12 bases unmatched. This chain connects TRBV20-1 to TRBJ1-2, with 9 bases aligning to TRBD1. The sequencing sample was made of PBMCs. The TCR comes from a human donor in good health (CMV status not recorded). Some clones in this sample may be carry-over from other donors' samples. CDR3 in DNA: TGCAGTGCTTTAAAACGGGGGACAGGGCTTTATGGCTACACCTTC. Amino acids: CSALKRGTGLYGYTF.